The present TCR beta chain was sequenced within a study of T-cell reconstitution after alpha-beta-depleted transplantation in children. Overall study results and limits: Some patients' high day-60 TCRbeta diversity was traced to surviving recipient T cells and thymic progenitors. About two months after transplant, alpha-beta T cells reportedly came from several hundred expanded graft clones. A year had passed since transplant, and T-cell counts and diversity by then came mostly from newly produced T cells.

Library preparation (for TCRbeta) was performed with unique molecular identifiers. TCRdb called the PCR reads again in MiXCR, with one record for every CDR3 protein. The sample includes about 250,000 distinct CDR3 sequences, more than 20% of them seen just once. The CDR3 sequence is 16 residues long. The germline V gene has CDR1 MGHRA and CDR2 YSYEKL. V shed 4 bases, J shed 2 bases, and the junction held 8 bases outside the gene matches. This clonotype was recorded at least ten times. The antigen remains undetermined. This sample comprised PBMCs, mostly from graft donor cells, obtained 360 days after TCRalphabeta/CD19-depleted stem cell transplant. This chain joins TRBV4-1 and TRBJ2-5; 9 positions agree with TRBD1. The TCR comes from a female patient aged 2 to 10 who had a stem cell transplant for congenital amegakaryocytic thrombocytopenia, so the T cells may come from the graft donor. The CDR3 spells CASSLTGQGKQETQYF. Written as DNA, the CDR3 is TGCGCCAGCAGCCTGACAGGACAGGGGAAGCAAGAGACCCAGTACTTC.